The 26 T cell receptor beta chains given below trace back to one sample, sequenced in a study of OX40 agonist ivuxolimab in advanced cancers. The data were produced by immunoSEQ multiplex PCR, yet TCRdb's version contains in-frame clones alone and is incomplete. Altogether approximately 94,000 clones are present, approximately 80% being singletons, with the ten largest covering roughly 1.1%. This sample comprised CD4+ or CD8+ T cells sorted from blood, obtained in a trial of the OX40 agonist ivuxolimab. These receptors originate from an adult with an advanced solid tumor such as melanoma, head and neck, liver or kidney cancer.

The chain couples TRBV18 to TRBJ1-2, with D possibly TRBD1 on 5 matching bases. This CDR3 comprises 15 residues. The germline V and J ends were trimmed by 3 bases and 8 bases, with 19 bases remaining between them. Germline values: CDR1 KGHSH, CDR2 LQKENI. CDR3 in amino acids: CASSPPPQGSRGYTF. In DNA, the CDR3 is TGTGCCAGCTCACCGCCCCCCCAGGGATCAAGGGGCTACACCTTC.

This clone was seen only once. The genes are TRBV7-2 and TRBJ2-5; no firm D call. Trimming removed 7 bases at V and 2 bases at J, with 11 bases between. Germline V gene lookup returns CDR1 SGHTA and CDR2 FQGNSA. The CDR3 contains 13 residues. The DNA for the CDR3 is TGTGCCAGCACCCTAGACCGTCAAGAGACCCAGTACTTC. It codes for CASTLDRQETQYF. The full variable domain, rest sourced from reference TRBV7-2 and TRBJ2-5, is GAGVSQSPSNKVTEKGKDVELRCDPISGHTALYWYRQSLGQGLEFLIYFQGNSAPDKSGLPSDRFSAERTGGSVSTLTIQRTQQEDSAVYLCASTLDRQETQYFGPGTRLLVL.

This chain links TRBV7-2 with TRBJ1-6; 9 bases map to TRBD1. This CDR3 is 14 amino acids long. The V segment lost 5 bases and the J segment 6 bases; nucleotides outside the gene matches: 2. Per the germline V gene, CDR1 is SGHTA and CDR2 is FQGNSA. CDR3: CASSGTGFNSPLHF. As DNA, the CDR3 is TGTGCCAGCAGCGGGACAGGGTTTAATTCACCCCTCCACTTT.

This chain links TRBV27 with TRBJ1-6; the D is unclear. Germline assignment: CDR1 MNHEY and CDR2 SMNVEV (reference sequence). The V gene lost 5 bases and the J gene lost 4 bases, with 9 bases spanning the gap. The CDR3 is 14 amino acids. The CDR3 loop reads CASSVQSYNSPLHF. DNA for the CDR3: TGTGCCAGCAGTGTACAGAGTTATAATTCACCCCTCCACTTT.

The rearrangement uses TRBV7-9 and TRBJ2-1; the match to TRBD1 covers 7 bases. The CDR3 is made up of 19 amino acids. Losses at the gene ends were 5 bases for V and 3 bases for J; bases not matched to a gene: 19. Germline V gives CDR1 SEHNR, CDR2 FQNEAQ (reference sequence). In DNA form, the CDR3 reads TGTGCCAGCAGCCCAAAAAGGACAGGACGCGAACTTAACTACAATGAGCAGTTCTTC. Its translation is CASSPKRTGRELNYNEQFF.

The chain carries TRBV2 and TRBJ2-7; no clear D. The CDR3 has 11 residues. Germline V lookup: CDR1 SNHLY, CDR2 FYNNEI. Trimming cost V 8 bases and J 0 bases, with 5 bases left between them. This CDR3 is CASGFSYEQYV. CDR3 sequence (DNA): TGTGCCAGCGGATTCTCCTACGAGCAGTACGTC.

This rearrangement joins TRBV23-1 to TRBJ1-2, with 8 positions matching TRBD1. TRBV23-1 falls under the ORF class, with uncertain function. This CDR3 spans 18 amino acids. V dropped 0 bases and J dropped 4; count of bases not matched to a gene: 13. The CDR3 loop is CASSQSNRGNVSSYGYTF. Here the CDR3 DNA reads TGCGCCAGCAGTCAATCGAACAGGGGGAATGTCAGCAGCTATGGCTACACCTTC.

The chain has TRBV5-5 and TRBJ1-5; D gene ambiguous. The germline CDR1 and CDR2 sequences are SGHKS and YYEKEE (reference sequence). This CDR3 has 16 amino acids. Between the trimmed V and J ends, which lost 0 bases and 0 bases, there was a span of 10 bases. CDR3 sequence reads: CASSLAHGVSNQPQHF. CDR3 bases: TGTGCCAGCAGCTTGGCTCACGGAGTTAGCAATCAGCCCCAGCATTTT.

The genes are TRBV7-2 and TRBJ2-1, with 11 positions matching TRBD1. This CDR3 has 15 amino acids. V lost 4 bases and J lost 2; bases outside the gene matches: 1. The V gene's germline CDR1 is SGHTA and CDR2 FQGNSA. CDR3 in amino acids: CASSSDRGPYNEQFF. The CDR3 nucleotides read TGTGCCAGCAGCTCGGACAGGGGGCCCTACAATGAGCAGTTCTTC. The variable domain in full, with the rest retrieved from reference TRBV7-2 and TRBJ2-1, is GAGVSQSPSNKVTEKGKDVELRCDPISGHTALYWYRQSLGQGLEFLIYFQGNSAPDKSGLPSDRFSAERTGGSVSTLTIQRTQQEDSAVYLCASSSDRGPYNEQFFGPGTRLTVL.

J is TRBJ2-3 and V is TRBV29-1; 10 nucleotides match TRBD1. The junction had 3 bases not matched to a gene; V was cut back by 6 bases and J by 6 bases. The CDR3 length is 12 residues. From germline, CDR1 is SQVTM and CDR2 ANQGSEA. CDR3 in DNA: TGCAGCGTCGGACAGGGGGGGGATACGCAGTATTTT. Amino acids: CSVGQGGDTQYF.

CDR3 region: CASSGGGWDQPQHF. The CDR3 DNA reads TGTGCCAGCAGTGGTGGGGGCTGGGATCAGCCCCAGCATTTT. The V and J genes are TRBV2 and TRBJ1-5, with D possibly being TRBD1 (6 bases). V dropped 4 bases and J dropped 5 bases, with 12 bases sitting between them. The V gene's germline CDR1 is SNHLY and CDR2 FYNNEI. The CDR3 totals 14 residues.

The gene calls are TRBV29-1 and TRBJ1-1; 8 bases agree with TRBD1. CDR1 is SQVTM and CDR2 is ANQGSEA in the germline V gene. The CDR3 is made up of 16 amino acids. V lost 6 bases, J lost 5 bases, and 17 bases stayed unmatched. Written as DNA, the CDR3 is TGCAGCGTCGCCTGGGGGCCTAGGACAGGGAAGACTGAAGCTTTCTTT. Amino acid sequence: CSVAWGPRTGKTEAFF.

The chain combines TRBV28 with TRBJ2-7, with D perhaps TRBD2 (6 bases). V was pared by 2 bases and J by 2 bases, with 7 bases between. The germline gives CDR1 MDHEN, CDR2 SYDVKM. CDR3 length: 13 residues. As DNA, the CDR3 is TGTGCCAGCAGTTTAGCGGGGCCCTACGAGCAGTACGTC. It is translated as CASSLAGPYEQYV.

The J gene is TRBJ2-7, the V gene TRBV4-2; 8 nucleotides align to TRBD1. The CDR3 contains 14 residues. With 4 bases clipped from V and 4 bases from J, the junction kept 6 bases outside the gene matches. Looked up from germline, CDR1 is LGHNA and CDR2 is YNFKEQ. The CDR3 is CASSRGQGDYEQYF. The CDR3 bases are TGTGCCAGCAGCCGAGGACAGGGTGATTACGAGCAGTACTTC.

V gene TRBV29-1 combines with J gene TRBJ2-5; TRBD1 or TRBD2 may be the D gene (5 bases each). The germline V gene encodes CDR1 SQVTM and CDR2 ANQGSEA. The V end lost 3 bases, the J end lost 1 base, and 18 bases lay between the germline ends. The CDR3 has 16 residues. This chain's CDR3 is CSVDPGAGGRQETQYF. CDR3 DNA: TGCAGCGTTGACCCCGGGGCAGGCGGGCGCCAAGAGACCCAGTACTTC.

This clone was counted many times. The genes are TRBV9 and TRBJ1-4; unclear D gene. This CDR3 comprises 15 residues. V lost 5 bases and J 5 bases, leaving 16 bases between the germline ends. CDR1 SGDLS and CDR2 YYNGEE come from the germline V gene. This CDR3 is CASSSAGLYNEKLFF. The DNA for the CDR3 is TGTGCCAGCAGTTCCGCGGGCCTCTACAATGAAAAACTGTTTTTT.

The rearrangement links TRBV2 to TRBJ2-3; possibly TRBD2 for D (6 bases). The CDR3 runs to 16 residues. V lost 0 bases and J 11 bases, leaving 21 bases between the germline ends. Germline lookup yields CDR1 SNHLY and CDR2 FYNNEI. The CDR3 loop reads CASSEALRDSDSKQYF. The CDR3 region has the DNA TGTGCCAGCAGTGAAGCGCTGAGGGACTCCGATTCGAAGCAGTATTTT.

This clone was seen a handful of times. This chain links TRBV9 with TRBJ1-1; D not resolved. The CDR3 spans 13 residues. Per germline, CDR1 SGDLS and CDR2 YYNGEE. Trimming took 4 bases from V and 8 from J, leaving 15 bases between them. This CDR3 is CASSPAWNGEAFF. As DNA, the CDR3 is TGTGCCAGCAGCCCAGCCTGGAACGGGGAAGCTTTCTTT.

V usage is TRBV27 and J usage is TRBJ2-3; 9 bases are shared with TRBD1. The CDR3 runs to 15 residues. J gave up 3 bases and V 3 bases, and 4 bases lay outside the gene matches. CDR1 is MNHEY, CDR2 SMNVEV, per germline (reference sequence). The CDR3 region is CASSFGQGLTDTQYF. In DNA, the CDR3 is TGTGCCAGCAGTTTCGGACAGGGGCTGACAGATACGCAGTATTTT.

J is TRBJ2-1 and V is TRBV2; no definite D call. The germline V gene has CDR1 SNHLY and CDR2 FYNNEI. This CDR3 has 12 residues. V lost 5 bases and J lost 6, with 8 bases in between. CDR3 coding DNA: TGTGCCAGCAGTCCCACCCGCAATGAGCAGTTCTTC. This sequence encodes CASSPTRNEQFF.

This CDR3 is CAISDGAGRGGFF. CDR3 nucleotides: TGTGCCATCAGTGACGGAGCGGGGAGGGGCGGGTTCTTC. V usage is TRBV10-3 and J usage is TRBJ2-1, with 7 bases matching TRBD2. The trim removed 3 bases at V and 15 bases at J, leaving 11 bases unmatched. This CDR3 spans 13 amino acids. Germline CDR1 is ENHRY and CDR2 is SYGVKD.

This chain uses TRBV5-5 with TRBJ2-1; the D call may be TRBD1 or TRBD2 (5 bases each). Per the germline V gene, CDR1 is SGHKS and CDR2 is YYEKEE (reference sequence). The CDR3 sequence is 13 residues long. V was pared by 4 bases and J by 5 bases, with 10 bases between. The CDR3 DNA sequence: TGTGCCAGCAGCATCCGGGACCACAATGAGCAGTTCTTC. Protein: CASSIRDHNEQFF.

This rearrangement joins TRBV28 to TRBJ2-2; the match to TRBD1 covers 11 bases. This CDR3 is 16 amino acids long. J was trimmed by 7 bases and V by 6 bases; bases with no gene match: 10. The germline V gene has CDR1 MDHEN and CDR2 SYDVKM. CDR3 sequence reads: CASRDGTGGLGGELFF. The CDR3 bases are TGTGCCAGCAGAGATGGGACAGGGGGTCTGGGCGGGGAGCTGTTTTTT.

The V and J genes are TRBV11-3 and TRBJ2-3; possible D gene TRBD1, 6 bases. There are 14 residues in the CDR3. Germline V gives CDR1 SGHNT, CDR2 YENEEA. V was trimmed by 3 bases and J by 3 bases, leaving 10 bases between them. Written as DNA, the CDR3 is TGTGCCAGCAGCTTTGGGGGCCCAACAGATACGCAGTATTTT. Its protein is CASSFGGPTDTQYF. Variable domain in full (rest from reference TRBV11-3 and TRBJ2-3): EAGVVQSPRYKIIEKKQPVAFWCNPISGHNTLYWYLQNLGQGPELLIRYENEEAVDDSQLPKDRFSAERLKGVDSTLKIQPAELGDSAVYLCASSFGGPTDTQYFGPGTRLTVL.

The genes are TRBV5-1 and TRBJ1-1; 8 positions agree with TRBD1. V was pared by 0 bases and J by 2 bases, with 9 bases of the junction left unmatched. CDR1 is SGHRS and CDR2 is YFSETQ in the germline V gene. The CDR3 has 17 residues. CDR3 bases: TGCGCCAGCAGCTTGGGAAGGACAGGGCTTGGTAACACTGAAGCTTTCTTT. As protein: CASSLGRTGLGNTEAFF.

The rearrangement joins TRBV11-3 to TRBJ1-1; D is possibly TRBD1 (5 bases). There are 14 residues in the CDR3. Germline CDR1 and CDR2: SGHNT and YENEEA. Trimming pared 3 bases from V and 1 base from J, leaving 9 bases between. For the CDR3, the DNA is TGTGCCAGCAGCTTGGGGGGGTCGAACACTGAAGCTTTCTTT. Amino acids: CASSLGGSNTEAFF.